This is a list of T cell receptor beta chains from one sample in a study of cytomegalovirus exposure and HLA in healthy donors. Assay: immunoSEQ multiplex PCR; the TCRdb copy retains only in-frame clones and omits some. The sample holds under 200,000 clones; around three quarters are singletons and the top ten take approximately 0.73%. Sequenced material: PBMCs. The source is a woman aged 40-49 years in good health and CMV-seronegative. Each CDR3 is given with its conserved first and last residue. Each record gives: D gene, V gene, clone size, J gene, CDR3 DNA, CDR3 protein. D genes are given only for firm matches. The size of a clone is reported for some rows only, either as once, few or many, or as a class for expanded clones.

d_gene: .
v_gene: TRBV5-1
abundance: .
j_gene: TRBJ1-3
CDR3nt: TGCGCCAGCAGCTTGGCGGGAGTGGAATCAAACACCATATATTTT
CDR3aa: CASSLAGVESNTIYF

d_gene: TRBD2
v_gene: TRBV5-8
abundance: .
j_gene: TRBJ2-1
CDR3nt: TGTGCCAGCCCATACCCCCAGCGGGGCCACTACAATGAGCAGTTCTTC
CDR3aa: CASPYPQRGHYNEQFF

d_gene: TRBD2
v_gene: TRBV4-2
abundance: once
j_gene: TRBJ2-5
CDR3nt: TGTGCCAGCAGCCCGACTAGCGGGAGGGCCTGGGAGACCCAGTACTTC
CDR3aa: CASSPTSGRAWETQYF

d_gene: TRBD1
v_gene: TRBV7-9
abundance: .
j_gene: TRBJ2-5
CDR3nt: TGTGCCAGCAGCACCCACAGGGGGCGGAAAGAGACCCAGTACTTC
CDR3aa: CASSTHRGRKETQYF

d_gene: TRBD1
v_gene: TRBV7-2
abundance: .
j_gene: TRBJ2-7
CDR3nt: TGTGTCAGCAGCTTAGCCCCAGGGGGTAGAACCTACGAGCAGTACTTC
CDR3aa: CVSSLAPGGRTYEQYF

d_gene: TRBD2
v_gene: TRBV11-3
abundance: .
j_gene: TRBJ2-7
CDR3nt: TGTGCCAGCAGCACAGGACTAGCGGGGGACTACGAGCAGTACTTC
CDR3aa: CASSTGLAGDYEQYF

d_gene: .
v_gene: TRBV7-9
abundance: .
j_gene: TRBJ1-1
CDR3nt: TGTGCCAGCAGCCTGGAGGGGGGAGGGGTCACTGAAGCTTTCTTT
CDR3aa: CASSLEGGGVTEAFF

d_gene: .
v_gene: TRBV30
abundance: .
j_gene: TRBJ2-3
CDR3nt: TGTGCCTGGAGTGAGGGGATCCCCCGCACAGATACGCAGTATTTT
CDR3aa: CAWSEGIPRTDTQYF

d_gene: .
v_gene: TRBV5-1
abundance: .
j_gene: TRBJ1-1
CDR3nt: TGCGCCAGCAGGTCGCGGGCAGGGGTTTGGGAAATGAATCGCACTGAAGCTTTCTTT
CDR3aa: CASRSRAGVWEMNRTEAFF

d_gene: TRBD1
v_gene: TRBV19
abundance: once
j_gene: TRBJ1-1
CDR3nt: TGTGCCAGTAGTCGGGACAGGGCGAACACTGAAGCTTTCTTT
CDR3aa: CASSRDRANTEAFF

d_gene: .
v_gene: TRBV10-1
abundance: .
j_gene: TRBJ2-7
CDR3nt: TGCGCCAGCAGTGGTTCAGGGTATTACGAGCAGTACTTC
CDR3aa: CASSGSGYYEQYF

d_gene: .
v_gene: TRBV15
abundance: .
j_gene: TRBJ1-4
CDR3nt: TGTGCCACCAGCAGATTACGAGGGGGAAATGAAAAACTGTTTTTT
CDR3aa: CATSRLRGGNEKLFF

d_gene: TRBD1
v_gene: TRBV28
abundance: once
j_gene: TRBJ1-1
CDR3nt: TGTGCCAGCCGGGGACAGGGGAACACTGAAGCTTTCTTT
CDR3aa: CASRGQGNTEAFF

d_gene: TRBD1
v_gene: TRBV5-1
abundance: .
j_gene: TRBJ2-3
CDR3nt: TGCGCCAGCAGCTTACCACAGGGGTTGACAGATACGCAGTATTTT
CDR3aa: CASSLPQGLTDTQYF

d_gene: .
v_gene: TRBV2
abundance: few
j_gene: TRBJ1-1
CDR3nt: TGTGCCAGCAGTGAATATTCGGGGGGTTCTGAAGCTTTCTTT
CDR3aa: CASSEYSGGSEAFF

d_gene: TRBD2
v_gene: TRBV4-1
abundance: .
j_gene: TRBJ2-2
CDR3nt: TGCGCCAGCAGCCAAGATGGAAGCGGGGCGAACACCGGGGAGCTGTTTTTT
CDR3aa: CASSQDGSGANTGELFF

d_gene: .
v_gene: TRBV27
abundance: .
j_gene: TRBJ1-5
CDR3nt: TGTGCCAGCAGTCCCCGACGTCCAGACGGGGGAAATCAGCCCCAGCATTTT
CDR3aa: CASSPRRPDGGNQPQHF

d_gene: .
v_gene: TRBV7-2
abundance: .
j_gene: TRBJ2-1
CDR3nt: TGTGCCAGCAGCCGAAACGGACAGGGAGGGTACAATGAGCAGTTCTTC
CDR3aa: CASSRNGQGGYNEQFF

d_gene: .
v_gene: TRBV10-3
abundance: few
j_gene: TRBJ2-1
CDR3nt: TGTGCCATCGGAGGGGGCGTGACGGGGGAGCAGTTCTTC
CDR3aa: CAIGGGVTGEQFF

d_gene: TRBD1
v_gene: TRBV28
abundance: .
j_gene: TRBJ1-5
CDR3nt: TGTGCCAGCAGTCCTGGACAGGGTCCCCCCAATCAGCCCCAGCATTTT
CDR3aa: CASSPGQGPPNQPQHF

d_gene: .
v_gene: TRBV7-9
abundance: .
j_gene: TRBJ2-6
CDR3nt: TGTGCCAGCAGCTTACGGAGGGTGACTGGGGCCAACGTCCTGACTTTC
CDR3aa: CASSLRRVTGANVLTF

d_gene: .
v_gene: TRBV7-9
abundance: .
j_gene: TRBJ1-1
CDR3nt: TGTGCCAGCAGCTGGGTGGGAGTGAACACTGAAGCTTTCTTT
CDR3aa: CASSWVGVNTEAFF

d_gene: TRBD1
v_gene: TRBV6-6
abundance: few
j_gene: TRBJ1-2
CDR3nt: TGTGCCAGCAGTTACCCTCAACAGGGGGCAGGCTATGGCTACACCTTC
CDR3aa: CASSYPQQGAGYGYTF

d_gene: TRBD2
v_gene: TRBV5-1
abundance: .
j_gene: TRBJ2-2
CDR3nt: TGCGCCAGCAGCCTGGACCCTAGCGGGCAAAACACCGGGGAGCTGTTTTTT
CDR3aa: CASSLDPSGQNTGELFF

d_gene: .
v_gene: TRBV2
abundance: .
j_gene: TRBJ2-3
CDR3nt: TGTGCCAGCAGTGAAAAACCGGGGTTCGATACGCAGTATTTT
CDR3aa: CASSEKPGFDTQYF

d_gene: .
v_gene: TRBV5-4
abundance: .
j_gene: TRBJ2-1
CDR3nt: TGTGCCAGCAGCTGGGTACTAGAGCCCTACAATGAGCAGTTCTTC
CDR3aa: CASSWVLEPYNEQFF

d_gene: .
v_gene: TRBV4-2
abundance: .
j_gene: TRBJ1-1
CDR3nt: TGTGCCAGCAGCCCCGACAGTTTAACTGAAGCTTTCTTT
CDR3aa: CASSPDSLTEAFF

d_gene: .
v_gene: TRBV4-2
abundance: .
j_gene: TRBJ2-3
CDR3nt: TGTGCCAGCAGCCCGAGACTAGTCGCAGATACGCAGTATTTT
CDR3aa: CASSPRLVADTQYF

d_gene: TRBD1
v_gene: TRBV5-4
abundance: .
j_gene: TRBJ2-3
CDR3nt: TGTGCCAGCAGCCCTCCCGGGACAGGGCACCCGGCAGATACGCAGTATTTT
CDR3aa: CASSPPGTGHPADTQYF

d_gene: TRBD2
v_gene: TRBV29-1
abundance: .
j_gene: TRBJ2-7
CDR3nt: TGCAGCGTTCCCCTAGCGGCGTACGAGCAGTACTTC
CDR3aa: CSVPLAAYEQYF

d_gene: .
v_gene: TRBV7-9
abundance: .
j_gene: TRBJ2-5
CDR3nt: TGTGCCCAGAACTCGACAGGCCGCATTCAATCGACCCAGTACTTC
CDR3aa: CAQNSTGRIQSTQYF

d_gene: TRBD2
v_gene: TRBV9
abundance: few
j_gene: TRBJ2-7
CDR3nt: TGTGCCAGCAGCCATACTAGCGGGAGCGACGAGCAGTACTTC
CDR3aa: CASSHTSGSDEQYF

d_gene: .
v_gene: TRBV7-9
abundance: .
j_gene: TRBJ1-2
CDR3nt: TGTGCCAGCAGCTTATCGGGTTATGGCTACACCTTC
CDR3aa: CASSLSGYGYTF

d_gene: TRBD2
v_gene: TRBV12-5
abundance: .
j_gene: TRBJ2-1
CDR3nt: TGTGCTAGTGGTTTGGTCTCCGGGACTAGCGTTAGAGGAGGGTATGGCGATGAGCAGTTCTTC
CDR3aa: CASGLVSGTSVRGGYGDEQFF

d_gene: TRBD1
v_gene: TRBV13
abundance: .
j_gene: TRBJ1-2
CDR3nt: TGTGCCAGCAGTGAAGGGGACAGGTCCACCTATGGCTACACCTTC
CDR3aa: CASSEGDRSTYGYTF

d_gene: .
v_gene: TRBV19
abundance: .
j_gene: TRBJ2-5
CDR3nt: TGTGCCAGTAGTATAGGTAGGGCATATACCCTCCGTGGGGAGCAGTACTTC
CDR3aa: CASSIGRAYTLRGEQYF

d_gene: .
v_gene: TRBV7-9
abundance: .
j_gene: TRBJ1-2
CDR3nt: TGTGCCAGCAGCTTAGGAACGGCAGAGGGGGTCTTC
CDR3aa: CASSLGTAEGVF

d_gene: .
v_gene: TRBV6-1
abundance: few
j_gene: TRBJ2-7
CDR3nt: TGTGCCCTCCTGATCTCGGGGTACAAGTACGAGCAGTACTTC
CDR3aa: CALLISGYKYEQYF

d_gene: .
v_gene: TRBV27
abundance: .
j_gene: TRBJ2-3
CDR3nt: TGTGCCAGCAGTTCGCTACAGGGTGATACGCAGTATTTT
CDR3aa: CASSSLQGDTQYF

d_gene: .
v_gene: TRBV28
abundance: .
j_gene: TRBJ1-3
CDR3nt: TGTGCCAGCAGCTATTTCAGGGTGGGCGGAAACACCATATATTTT
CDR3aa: CASSYFRVGGNTIYF

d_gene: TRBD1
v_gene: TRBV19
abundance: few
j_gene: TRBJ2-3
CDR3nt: TGTGCCAGTAGTTCTAAAGGATACAGGGGGAGGGATACGCAGTATTTT
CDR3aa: CASSSKGYRGRDTQYF

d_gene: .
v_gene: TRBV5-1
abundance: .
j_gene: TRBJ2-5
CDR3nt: TGCGCCAGCAGCTTCGGCAGGGGAGAGACCCAGTACTTC
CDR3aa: CASSFGRGETQYF

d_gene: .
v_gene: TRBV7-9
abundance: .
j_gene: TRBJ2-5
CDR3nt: TGTGCCAGCAGCTCCTTGCAAGAGACCCAGTACTTC
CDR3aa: CASSSLQETQYF

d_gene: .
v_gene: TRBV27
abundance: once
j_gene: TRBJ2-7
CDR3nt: TGTGCCAGCAGTTTAGGGCAGGGTTGGCCAGGGGACGAGCAGTACTTC
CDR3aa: CASSLGQGWPGDEQYF

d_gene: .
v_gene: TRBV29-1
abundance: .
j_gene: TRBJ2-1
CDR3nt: TGCAGCGTTGCTAAACTAGTCTCGCGTAATGAGCAGTTCTTC
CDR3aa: CSVAKLVSRNEQFF

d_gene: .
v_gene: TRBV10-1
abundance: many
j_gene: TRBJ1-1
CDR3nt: TGCGCCAGCAGTGCGGGTACCACTGAAGCTTTCTTT
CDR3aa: CASSAGTTEAFF

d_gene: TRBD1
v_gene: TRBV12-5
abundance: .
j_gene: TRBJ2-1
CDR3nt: TGTGCTAGTGGCTACGGGCGACAGGGTGGTAGTGAGCAGTTCTTC
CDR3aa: CASGYGRQGGSEQFF

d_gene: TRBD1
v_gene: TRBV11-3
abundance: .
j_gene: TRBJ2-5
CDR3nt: TGTGCCAGCAGCCCCGGAGGACAGGGTCTGGCCCAGTACTTC
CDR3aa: CASSPGGQGLAQYF

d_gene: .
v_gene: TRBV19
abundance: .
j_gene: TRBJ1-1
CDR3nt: TGTGCCAGTAGTTTCAGGGGCTATCAGACTGAAGCTTTCTTT
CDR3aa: CASSFRGYQTEAFF

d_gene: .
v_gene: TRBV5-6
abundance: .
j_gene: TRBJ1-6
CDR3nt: TGTGCCAGCAGCTTGGCCAGGGGCGCCCATAATTCACCCCTCCACTTT
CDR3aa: CASSLARGAHNSPLHF

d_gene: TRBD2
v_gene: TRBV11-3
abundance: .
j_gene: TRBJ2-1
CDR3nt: TGTGCCAGCAGCTCACAAGCGGGGGGGCACAATGAGCAGTTCTTC
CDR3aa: CASSSQAGGHNEQFF

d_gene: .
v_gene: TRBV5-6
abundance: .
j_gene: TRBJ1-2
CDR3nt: TGTGCCAGCAGCTTGGCCCTCACAAGGGGCTATGGCTACACCTTC
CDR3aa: CASSLALTRGYGYTF